This record looks at one T cell receptor beta chain sequence and its context. Its antigen has not been determined. Within one base of it there is no much larger clone, and no base qualities were kept. Between the V and J ends, shortened by 4 bases and 4 bases respectively, the junction contains 16 bases. Via the germline V gene, CDR1 is SGHTA and CDR2 FQGNSA. The CDR3 starts with the cysteine, ends with the phenylalanine, and has 15 residues. The kept DNA is CDR3 alone, 45 bases in frame from the first base. The cohort comprised several hundred healthy bone marrow donors. At the time of sampling, all cohort members were nominally healthy, though unrecorded immune exposures were likely present. The donor tested CMV seronegative, placing the donor among the 350 or so seronegative members of the cohort. Every donor gave a peripheral blood sample, and the peripheral blood mononuclear cells from that sample were used for TCR beta sequencing. Genomic DNA was extracted from the blood cell samples with the Qiagen DNeasy Blood Extraction Kit.

These data are taken from a study of cytomegalovirus exposure and HLA in healthy donors (TCRdb year 2017). Turning to the overall study: An earlier analysis of several hundred of the donors reported around 280 Gb of sequence data and approximately 120 million unique TCR beta sequences obtained from about 180 million T cells. An early release that covered fewer than 800 HLA-typed donors contained 250 to 350 gigabases of sequencing data and about 93 million unique TCR sequences. Of the approximately 400 genotyped donors, about 80% fell in the genetic ancestry cluster associated with self-reported Caucasian donors. The study aimed to test whether cataloging public T cell receptors could reveal signatures of past pathogen exposure. The T cell repertoires of 550 to 850 subjects were profiled by immunosequencing and related to cytomegalovirus serostatus. A separate validation cohort of roughly 130 different subjects was used in addition to the 666-subject first cohort. The study combined high-throughput TCR immunosequencing, statistical association of individual TCRs with disease status, and machine learning to predict cytomegalovirus infection status. In a later analysis, previously published TCR beta repertoires from roughly 710 donors were re-analyzed and high-resolution HLA genotyping was added so that TCR occurrence patterns could be studied. The later analysis used no new phenotypic data to find candidate immune exposures, relying instead on TCR beta sequences and their occurrence across donors. To decide whether each TCR beta V gene segment behaved as functional or pseudogenic, an earlier analysis of some 600 of the donors relied on high-throughput TCR beta sequencing. Donor age, sex, ethnicity and CMV serostatus were collected together with the repertoire data. A later genetic analysis took genome-wide SNP genotypes for about 55% of the 666 donors and used that subset as a discovery cohort. Every discovery cohort repertoire had been produced on one sequencing platform. HLA typing included class I and class II loci at four-digit resolution. Typing coverage differed by locus: A, B, C, DRB1 and DQB1 were typed in roughly 620-630 donors, DQA1 in 500 to 550, DPA1 in approximately 600, and DPB1 in just under 480. Because of strong linkage in the cohort, a handful of DR-DQ haplotypes were treated as single units for association and clustering. Among 398 genotyped donors of the cohort, an average of roughly 230,000 unique TCR beta nucleotide sequences was sequenced per donor, of which 15% to 20% were non-productive. The paper as a whole reports these results and caveats: The cohort was sequenced for TCR beta chains only, and without alpha or paired-chain data the features that could be detected were limited. V-gene and J-gene trimming of TCR beta chains was associated with a missense DCLRE1C variant in a later genetic analysis, and the association was replicated in an independent cohort. Correlated functional status among segregating V segments might reflect linkage disequilibrium, but an unknown experimental factor could not be ruled out. A later analysis found that most CMV-associated TCR beta chains appeared HLA-restricted, with HLA associations seemingly driven largely by CMV exposure. The authors suggested that the approach could potentially be generalized to other disease states and immunological phenotypes. A later analysis associated 15,000 or so TCR beta sequences with specific HLA alleles at a false discovery rate of 0.05. Cytomegalovirus status was reported to be diagnosed by the classifier with high specificity and sensitivity in both the original and validation cohorts. In vitro tests confirmed that a few of the cytomegalovirus-associated TCR beta chains recognize cytomegalovirus antigens. Across donors, most TCR sequences were observed very rarely, whereas some public TCRs were present in many individuals. Because HLA typing was unavailable for some donors at each locus, only the typed subset was used in association tests. A later genetic analysis reported fewer N-insertions in productive TCRs among donors in an Asian-associated ancestry cluster than the roughly 700-donor mean. According to a later analysis, parvovirus B19, influenza, CMV and Epstein-Barr virus appeared linked to several top co-occurrence clusters. A later analysis found that TCR association rates varied across HLA loci, with DRB1 alleles showing the most associated TCRs and HLA-C alleles the fewest. In an earlier analysis of 500 to 650 of the donors, most TCR beta V segments appeared in productive rearrangements about 87% or about 30% of the time, broadly matching IMGT annotations. For the cohort, immune exposure information was limited to CMV serostatus. A further reported finding was that TCR beta sequences accurately predicted the HLA-A and HLA-B alleles for most subjects in the first cohort. The study gave a list of about 170 TCR beta chains associated with cytomegalovirus. In a later analysis, HLA-associated TCR beta chains were found to be more clonally expanded and to have lower generation probabilities than equally common non-associated chains. The presence/absence analyses assumed that sequencing depth was roughly uniform across donors, and that assumption may not be true. A group of highly shared sequence variants was considered likely to be a technical artifact of the sequencing pipeline. Because counts were too low, 15 or so rarely observed V segments, including chromosome 9 orphons, were excluded from the earlier analysis of around 640 of the donors. Strong co-occurrence of HLA alleles, especially DR and DQ, made assigning TCR associations to individual alleles difficult. Some IMGT-functional V segments, including TRBV6-2 and TRBV6-3, could not be told apart with the 87-base-pair reads, so those segments were excluded.

Receptor libraries were prepared by the immunoSEQ multiplex PCR assay. For the multiplex PCR, a mixture combining 60 forward primers for TCR Vbeta segments and 13 reverse primers for TCR Jbeta segments was used. The CDR3 region of rearranged TCR beta genes was amplified from genomic DNA with a multiplex PCR assay. The amplified TCR beta libraries were sequenced on the Illumina HiSeq System as 87-base-pair reads. The published analysis was carried out like this. Across the 700 or so repertoires, a later analysis counted tens of millions of unique TCR beta chains, around 11 million of which were shared by at least two donors. To remove PCR and sequencing errors, raw reads were error-corrected and collapsed into unique sequences using a nearest-neighbor algorithm that merged closely related sequences. To assign V, D and J gene segments, CDR3 sequences were aligned to IMGT reference sequences. For a sequence to be retained, a match of at least six nucleotides was required to both a V gene segment and a J gene segment. Rearrangements were called productive when the CDR3 lacked stop codons and stayed in frame with V and J; all others were non-productive. Following IMGT convention, CDR3 was defined as the stretch from the second conserved V-encoded cysteine to the conserved J-encoded phenylalanine. Sequences without an unambiguous match to a single V gene segment were excluded from the earlier analysis of about 600 of the donors. In an earlier analysis of roughly 600 of the donors, a V segment was called functional when productive rearrangements were above 56.7%, and segregating when the standard deviation between donors exceeded 5%. A statistical classification framework was built for diagnosing cytomegalovirus status from the catalog of TCR beta chain sequences. A later analysis assigned V and J genes by comparing TCR nucleotide sequences with IMGT/GENE-DB human TR gene sequences. A later analysis assigned CDR3 sequences and most-parsimonious VDJ recombination scenarios with the TCRdist pipeline. A later analysis defined each TCR beta chain by its CDR3 amino acid sequence plus V-gene family, and excluded reads lacking a unique V-gene family. To address suspected cross-contamination and a sequencing artifact, a later analysis removed around 600 highly shared, low-generation-probability nucleotide sequences. In a later analysis, a clonal expansion index for each public chain was calculated from normalized within-repertoire ranks of inferred template counts. In a later analysis, generation probabilities were computed with a VDJ recombination model fitted to out-of-frame rearrangements, and the resulting probabilities were checked against IGoR. In a later analysis, hypergeometric tests were used to score TCR-TCR, TCR-HLA and TCR-CMV co-occurrence, with a repertoire-size bias correction applied to TCR pairs. To estimate false discovery rates, a later analysis permuted the HLA or CMV assignments 20 times. A later analysis grouped co-occurring TCRs with DBSCAN, adding TCRdist sequence similarity when clustering within HLA-allele-positive subsets. For co-occurrence clustering, repertoires with fewer than 30,000 or more than 120,000 public chains were excluded, along with a handful of repertoires with anomalous nucleotide sharing. Here the immuneACCESS table is served through TCRdb, limited to in-frame sequences with V and J called. Missing clones are a known gap in these copies; in checked studies unresolved V genes cover under half, and the rest lacks a known reason. That table gives V, J and clone size, and the DNA gave D and trimming. Present in this sample are 93,000 or so clones, approximately 72% of which were seen just once. The leading ten clones occupy under 3.5% of the sample.

The source is a woman between 50 and 59 years old in good health and CMV-seronegative. What was sequenced was PBMCs. The chain employs TRBV7-2 and TRBJ1-2, and TRBD1 may be the D gene, going by 6 matching bases. CDR3 loop: CASSSRQGTIYGYTF. In nucleotide form, the sequence is TGTGCCAGCAGCTCTAGGCAGGGGACAATCTATGGCTACACCTTC.